This T cell receptor beta chain was sequenced in a study of CD4+ T cells in melanoma. Regarding the study as a whole: A reported correlation linked neoantigen-specific CD4+ T cells to CD8+, macrophage and B cell function. Reportedly, melanoma neoantigen-specific CD4+ T cells showed varied differentiation states.

Concerning this clone: What it binds is not known.

V lost 6 bases to trimming and J lost 7 bases, with 10 bases between them. CDR1 is MNHNY and CDR2 is SVGAGI in the germline V gene (reference sequence). The CDR3 contains 13 residues. This table comes from immunoSEQ multiplex PCR, and its TCRdb copy is limited to in-frame clones, with some not included. The table lists about 20,000 clones, around 80% of them singletons, with more than 7.5% in the top ten. The sequence derives from a human donor with melanoma. The rearrangement uses TRBV6-6 and TRBJ1-6, with D possibly TRBD1 on 6 matching bases. For the CDR3, the DNA is TGTGCCAGCAGGGGGGCCGTAAATTCACCCCTCCACTTT. This translates into CASRGAVNSPLHF.